This T cell receptor beta chain came from a study of follicular helper T cells after annual influenza vaccination. The time point here: 2013-2014 season, 7 days after vaccination. Profiled with immunoSEQ multiplex PCR; TCRdb holds only in-frame clones, not every one. Of roughly 9,600 clones in the sample, roughly 84% were seen once. The sequences come from CXCR5- memory CD4+ T cells sorted from blood, collected 7 days after influenza vaccination. The clonotype comes from an adult who received the influenza vaccine.

The chain's CDR3 is CASSLWEGAYEQYF. As DNA, the CDR3 is TGTGCCAGCAGCTTATGGGAGGGGGCCTACGAGCAGTACTTC. This sequence joins TRBV7-2 and TRBJ2-7; tentatively, D is TRBD2 (7 bases). The germline V gene has CDR1 SGHTA and CDR2 FQGNSA. V lost 2 bases to trimming and J lost 2 bases, with 10 bases between them. CDR3 length: 14 amino acids.